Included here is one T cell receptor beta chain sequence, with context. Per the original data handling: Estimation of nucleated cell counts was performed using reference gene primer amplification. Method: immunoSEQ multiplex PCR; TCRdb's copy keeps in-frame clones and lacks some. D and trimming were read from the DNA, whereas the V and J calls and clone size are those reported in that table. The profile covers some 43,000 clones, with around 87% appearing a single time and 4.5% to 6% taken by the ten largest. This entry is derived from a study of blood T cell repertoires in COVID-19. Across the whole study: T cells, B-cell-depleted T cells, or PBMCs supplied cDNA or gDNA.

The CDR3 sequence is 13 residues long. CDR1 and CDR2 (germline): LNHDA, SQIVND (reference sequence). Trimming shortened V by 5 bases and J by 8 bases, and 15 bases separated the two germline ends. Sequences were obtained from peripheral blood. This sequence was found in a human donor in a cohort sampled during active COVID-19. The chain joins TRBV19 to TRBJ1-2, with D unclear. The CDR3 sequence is CASSLPLSGGYTF. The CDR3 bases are TGTGCCAGTAGTCTTCCCCTAAGCGGCGGCTACACCTTC. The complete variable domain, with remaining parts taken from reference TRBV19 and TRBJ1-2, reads DGGITQSPKYLFRKEGQNVTLSCEQNLNHDAMYWYRQDPGQGLRLIYYSQIVNDFQKGDIAEGYSVSREKKESFPLTVTSAQKNPTAFYLCASSLPLSGGYTFGSGTRLTVV.